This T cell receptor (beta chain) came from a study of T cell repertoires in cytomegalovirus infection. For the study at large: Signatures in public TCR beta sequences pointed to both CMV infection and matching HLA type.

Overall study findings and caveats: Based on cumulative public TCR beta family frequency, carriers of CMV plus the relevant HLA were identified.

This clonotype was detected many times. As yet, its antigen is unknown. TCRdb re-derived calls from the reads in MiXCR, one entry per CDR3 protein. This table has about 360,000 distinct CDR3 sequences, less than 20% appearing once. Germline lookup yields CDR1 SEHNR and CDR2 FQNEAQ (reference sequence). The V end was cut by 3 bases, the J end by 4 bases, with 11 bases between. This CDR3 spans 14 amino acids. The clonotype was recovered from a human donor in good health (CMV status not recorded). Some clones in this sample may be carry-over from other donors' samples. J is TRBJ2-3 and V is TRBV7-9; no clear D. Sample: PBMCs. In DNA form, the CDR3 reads TGTGCCAGCAGCTTCGACCCGGCCTCAGATACGCAGTATTTT. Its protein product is CASSFDPASDTQYF.